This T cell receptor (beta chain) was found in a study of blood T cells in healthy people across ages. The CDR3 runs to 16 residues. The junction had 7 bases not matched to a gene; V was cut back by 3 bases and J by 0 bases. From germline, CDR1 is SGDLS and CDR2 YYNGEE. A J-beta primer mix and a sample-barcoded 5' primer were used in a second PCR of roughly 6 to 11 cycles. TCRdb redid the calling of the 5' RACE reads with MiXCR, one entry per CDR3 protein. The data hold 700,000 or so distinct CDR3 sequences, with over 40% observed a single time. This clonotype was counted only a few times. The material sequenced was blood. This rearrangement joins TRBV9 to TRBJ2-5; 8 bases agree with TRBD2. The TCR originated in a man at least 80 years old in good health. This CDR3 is CASSASGLEYQETQYF. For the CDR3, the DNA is TGTGCCAGCAGCGCCTCGGGACTAGAGTACCAAGAGACCCAGTACTTC.